This T cell receptor beta chain was sequenced for a study of blood T cell repertoires in COVID-19. Study at large: In each case, the material was cDNA or gDNA derived from T cells, B-cell-depleted T cells, or PBMCs.

V was pared by 6 bases and J by 5 bases, with 4 bases of the junction left unmatched. The CDR3 runs to 13 residues. Per germline, CDR1 SGHRS and CDR2 YFSETQ. Some clones are missing from TCRdb's copy, which holds only in-frame ones; the method was immunoSEQ multiplex PCR. The sample lists a few hundred thousand clones; around 90% were seen once. The source material was peripheral blood. V gene TRBV5-1 combines with J gene TRBJ1-4; 7 bases are shared with TRBD1. The TCR sequence derives from a woman aged 40 to 50 who had recovered from COVID-19. The CDR3 nucleotides are TGCGCCAGCAAACCGGGACAGAATGAAAAACTGTTTTTT. It yields the protein CASKPGQNEKLFF.